The 26 T cell receptor beta chains given below trace back to one sample, sequenced in a study of blood T cell repertoires in COVID-19. Libraries were prepared by immunoSEQ multiplex PCR; TCRdb keeps only in-frame clonotypes and omits some of them. The table has roughly 300,000 clones, less than 85% seen once. Sequencing input: peripheral blood. These receptors were collected from a human donor with COVID-19, enrolled during active disease. The donor label of this sample is uncertain.

The rearrangement uses TRBV28 and TRBJ2-3, with D possibly matching TRBD1 (5 bases). V shed 5 bases and J shed 5 bases, with 20 bases lying between them. CDR3 size: 16 residues. CDR1 and CDR2 (germline): MDHEN, SYDVKM. CDR3 sequence reads: CASSPPGSPRGDTQYF. The CDR3 DNA is TGTGCCAGCAGTCCCCCGGGCTCGCCTAGGGGAGATACGCAGTATTTT.

The CDR3 region has the DNA TGTGCCAGCAGGACTGAGGCAGGGTCGCCCCAGCATTTT. This gives the protein CASRTEAGSPQHF. The V and J genes are TRBV6-5 and TRBJ1-5, with D tentatively TRBD1 (5 bases). Trimming took off 6 bases at V and 9 bases at J, with 15 bases between the two ends. Germline assignment: CDR1 MNHEY and CDR2 SVGAGI. CDR3 size: 13 residues.

In nucleotides, the CDR3 is TGTGCCAGTAGTCCTCTCGGCAGGGAGACCCAGTACTTC. Residues: CASSPLGRETQYF. The chain uses TRBV19 and TRBJ2-5; D remains ambiguous. The CDR3 extends over 13 amino acids. In germline, CDR1 is LNHDA, CDR2 SQIVND (reference sequence). The V end was cut by 5 bases, the J end by 5 bases, with 12 bases between.

CDR3 nucleotides: TGTGCCAGCAGTTCCCCTAGGGGTACCCCTTCCTACAATGAGCAGTTCTTC. It codes for CASSSPRGTPSYNEQFF. This sequence joins TRBV28 and TRBJ2-1; perhaps TRBD1 as D (5 bases). CDR3 length: 17 amino acids. Trimming left V 4 bases short and J 1 base short, with 17 bases between. Germline V gives CDR1 MDHEN, CDR2 SYDVKM.

The chain is built from TRBV2 and TRBJ1-1, with 9 nucleotides matching TRBD1. The germline CDR1 and CDR2 sequences are SNHLY and FYNNEI. Losses at the gene ends were 2 bases for V and 4 bases for J; bases not matched to a gene: 20. The CDR3 totals 20 residues. As DNA, the CDR3 is TGTGCCAGCAGTGAACTAGATAGTCGGGGCGCCGGGACAGGGCGCACTGAAGCTTTCTTT. Amino acids: CASSELDSRGAGTGRTEAFF.

The J gene is TRBJ2-1, the V gene TRBV5-4; 9 positions agree with TRBD2. The CDR3 length is 15 residues. J was trimmed by 3 bases and V by 4 bases; bases with no gene match: 5. CDR1 and CDR2 (germline): SGHNT, YYREEE (reference sequence). This CDR3 is CASSRAGGDYNEQFF. CDR3 bases: TGTGCCAGCAGCAGGGCGGGAGGGGACTACAATGAGCAGTTCTTC.

The rearrangement links TRBV12-3 or TRBV12-4 to TRBJ1-6, with unresolved D. V was clipped by 6 bases and J by 14 bases, with 14 bases between them. The CDR3 is 12 amino acids. The CDR3 coding sequence is TGTGCCAGCAGCAATATTGACACCACCCTCCACTTT. Amino acids: CASSNIDTTLHF.

V and J are TRBV7-8 and TRBJ1-5, with a weak D call TRBD1 (5 bases). The germline V gene encodes CDR1 SGHVS and CDR2 FQNEAQ. With 4 bases removed from V and 3 bases from J, the gap between germline ends came to 13 bases. The CDR3 spans 15 residues. The CDR3 nucleotides are TGTGCCAGCAGCTCCCCGCGGGGGGTCAATCAGCCCCAGCATTTT. Translated, it gives CASSSPRGVNQPQHF.

The gene calls are TRBV2 and TRBJ2-7; no reliable D call. The V end was cut by 4 bases, the J end by 1 base, with 11 bases between. Germline V gene lookup returns CDR1 SNHLY and CDR2 FYNNEI. CDR3 length: 14 amino acids. CDR3 in DNA: TGTGCCAGCAGTGCCCCACCGCAGTCCTACGAGCAGTACTTC. It encodes CASSAPPQSYEQYF.

CDR3 sequence: CASSLFSGTYGYTF. The CDR3 region has the DNA TGTGCCAGCAGCTTATTCTCAGGGACTTATGGCTACACCTTC. This chain joins TRBV7-2 and TRBJ1-2; a possible D gene is TRBD1 (5 bases). The V gene's germline CDR1 is SGHTA and CDR2 FQGNSA. Trimming shortened V by 2 bases and J by 5 bases, and 12 bases separated the two germline ends. The CDR3 consists of 14 residues.

The rearrangement joins TRBV6-2 or TRBV6-3 to TRBJ2-1, with 12 positions matching TRBD1. Trimming at V came to 1 base and at J to 0 bases, leaving 7 bases not matched to a gene. Germline CDR1 reads MNHEY; CDR2 reads SVGEGT. This CDR3 comprises 19 residues. This chain's CDR3 is CASSYFRDRGLGSYNEQFF. Here the CDR3 DNA reads TGTGCCAGCAGTTACTTCAGGGACAGGGGGCTAGGCTCCTACAATGAGCAGTTCTTC.

The V call is TRBV5-6, the J call TRBJ2-7, with 10 bases identical to TRBD2. Germline CDR1 reads SGHDT; CDR2 reads YYEEEE. The length of the CDR3 is 13 residues. V was clipped by 2 bases and J by 7 bases; unmatched bases: 3. CDR3 sequence reads: CASSFLTSGEQYF. The CDR3 nucleotides are TGTGCCAGCAGCTTCCTGACTAGCGGGGAGCAGTACTTC.

The chain employs TRBV20-1 and TRBJ2-7; 9 nucleotides match TRBD2. This CDR3 comprises 15 residues. Germline lookup yields CDR1 DFQATT and CDR2 SNEGSKA (reference sequence). The junction had 8 bases not matched to a gene; V was cut back by 3 bases and J by 2 bases. The CDR3 reads CSASEGLAGPYEQYF. CDR3 in DNA: TGCAGTGCTAGTGAAGGCCTAGCGGGACCCTACGAGCAGTACTTC.

The V and J genes are TRBV28 and TRBJ2-5; 12 bases align to TRBD2. V was pared by 5 bases and J by 5 bases, with 6 bases of the junction left unmatched. Germline assignment: CDR1 MDHEN and CDR2 SYDVKM. This CDR3 spans 15 amino acids. The CDR3 DNA reads TGTGCCAGCAGTCCACTAGCGGGAGGAGGGGAGACCCAGTACTTC. Translating it yields CASSPLAGGGETQYF. Variable domain in full (rest from reference TRBV28 and TRBJ2-5): DVKVTQSSRYLVKRTGEKVFLECVQDMDHENMFWYRQDPGLGLRLIYFSYDVKMKEKGDIPEGYSVSREKKERFSLILESASTNQTSMYLCASSPLAGGGETQYFGPGTRLLVL.

The chain joins TRBV11-1 to TRBJ2-1, with 9 bases lining up with TRBD2. The CDR3 runs 16 residues. Trimming at V came to 6 bases and at J to 8 bases, leaving 14 bases not matched to a gene. The V gene's germline CDR1 is SGHAT and CDR2 FQDESV (reference sequence). The CDR3 coding sequence is TGTGCCAGCAGTTACGCCGGGACTAGCCCGTCGGATGAGCAGTTCTTC. It yields the protein CASSYAGTSPSDEQFF.

The CDR3 is CSVEDLGDEAFF. CDR3 nucleotide sequence: TGCAGCGTTGAAGATTTAGGGGATGAAGCTTTCTTT. V and J are TRBV29-1 and TRBJ1-1; possibly TRBD1 for D (5 bases). Germline-derived CDR1 and CDR2 are SQVTM and ANQGSEA. The CDR3 sequence is 12 residues long. V was cut by 0 bases and J by 7 bases, with 9 bases left in between.

The J gene is TRBJ2-7, the V gene TRBV6-2 or TRBV6-3; 7 nucleotides line up with TRBD2. The germline V gene encodes CDR1 MNHEY and CDR2 SVGEGT. The CDR3 covers 14 residues. V trimming: 6 bases; J trimming: 1 base; junction bases outside the gene matches: 6. The CDR3, as DNA: TGTGCCAGCAGACCTAGCGGTTTTTCCTACGAGCAGTACTTC. Translation gives CASRPSGFSYEQYF.

The gene calls are TRBV3-1 (or the pseudogene TRBV3-2) and TRBJ2-1, with 7 bases that match TRBD1. This CDR3 is built from 16 residues. Per germline, CDR1 LGHDT and CDR2 YNNKEL (reference sequence). V lost 3 bases to trimming and J lost 5 bases; unmatched junction nucleotides: 10. In DNA, the CDR3 is TGTGCCAGCAGCCAGGCCCGAGGGGGCGGACACAATGAGCAGTTCTTC. Encoded protein: CASSQARGGGHNEQFF.

The genes are TRBV5-6 and TRBJ2-2, with D unresolved. V was pared by 1 base and J by 2 bases, with 9 bases between. Germline V CDR1 and CDR2: SGHDT, YYEEEE. This CDR3 has 15 residues. Here the CDR3 reads CASSLYRLNTGELFF. The CDR3 bases are TGTGCCAGCAGCTTGTACAGATTAAACACCGGGGAGCTGTTTTTT.

The chain couples TRBV5-1 to TRBJ2-7; 9 nucleotides line up with TRBD1. Per germline, CDR1 SGHRS and CDR2 YFSETQ. V trimming: 2 bases; J trimming: 4 bases; junction bases outside the gene matches: 7. CDR3 length: 15 amino acids. The CDR3 reads CASSFRTGDGYEQYF. The CDR3 coding sequence is TGCGCCAGCAGCTTTCGGACAGGGGACGGGTACGAGCAGTACTTC.

This clone has more than one count but fewer than ten. The rearrangement links TRBV19 to TRBJ1-5, with TRBD1 as a possible D gene (5 bases). With 6 bases removed from V and 1 base from J, the gap between germline ends came to 10 bases. This CDR3 region has 14 residues. The germline CDR1 and CDR2 sequences are LNHDA and SQIVND (reference sequence). The CDR3 loop is CASRGTGSNQPQHF. The CDR3 region has the DNA TGTGCCAGTAGAGGGACTGGGAGCAATCAGCCCCAGCATTTT.

There are a few counts of this clone. V and J are TRBV3-1 (or the pseudogene TRBV3-2) and TRBJ2-2; TRBD2 matches 7 bases. Looked up from germline, CDR1 is LGHDT and CDR2 is YNNKEL (reference sequence). The CDR3 loop spans 16 amino acids. V was pared by 0 bases and J by 1 base, with 2 bases of the junction left unmatched. This CDR3 reads CASSQEAGKNTGELFF. In nucleotides, the CDR3 is TGTGCCAGCAGCCAAGAAGCGGGGAAGAACACCGGGGAGCTGTTTTTT.

J is TRBJ2-1 and V is TRBV9; TRBD2 matches 7 bases. CDR3 size: 16 residues. J lost 2 bases, V lost 0 bases, and 5 bases had no gene match. CDR1 and CDR2 (germline): SGDLS, YYNGEE. CDR3 nucleotides: TGTGCCAGCAGCGTAGGGGGACTACCGACCTACAATGAGCAGTTCTTC. Amino acid sequence: CASSVGGLPTYNEQFF. Using reference TRBV9 and TRBJ2-1 for the parts outside the CDR3, the full variable domain is DSGVTQTPKHLITATGQRVTLRCSPRSGDLSVYWYQQSLDQGLQFLIQYYNGEERAKGNILERFSAQQFPDLHSELNLSSLELGDSALYFCASSVGGLPTYNEQFFGPGTRLTVL.

This clone was seen a handful of times. V usage is TRBV11-1 and J usage is TRBJ2-1, with 11 bases fitting TRBD2. J was trimmed by 8 bases and V by 4 bases; bases with no gene match: 10. This CDR3 spans 16 amino acids. Germline values: CDR1 SGHAT, CDR2 FQDESV (reference sequence). The CDR3 here is CASSYELAGAFHEQFF. The CDR3 DNA reads TGTGCCAGCAGCTACGAACTAGCGGGAGCGTTCCATGAGCAGTTCTTC.

As regards this clone: Sequence at one end of the junction differs from germline and may be a read error. The rearrangement links TRBV6-5 to TRBJ2-1; D remains ambiguous. This CDR3 contains 15 residues. Germline CDR1 MNHEY, CDR2 SVGAGI. The CDR3 reads CASSYRIATRNAQFF. Here the CDR3 DNA reads TGTGCCAGCAGTTACCGAATAGCTACGCGAAATGCGCAGTTCTTC.

The chain links TRBV15 to TRBJ2-3, with TRBD2 identical over 12 bases. The CDR3 runs to 16 residues. Per the germline V gene, CDR1 is LNHNV and CDR2 is YYDKDF (reference sequence). V shed 5 bases and J 7 bases; nucleotides not matched to a gene: 10. The CDR3 coding sequence is TGTGCCACCAGCGGTACTAGCGGGAGGACTGCAAATACGCAGTATTTT. Amino acid sequence: CATSGTSGRTANTQYF.